This TCR beta chain was observed in a study of monozygotic twins with inflammatory bowel disease. CDR1 SEHNR and CDR2 FQNEAQ come from the germline V gene (reference sequence). The CDR3 loop spans 14 amino acids. From its re-call of the 5' RACE reads, TCRdb lists each CDR3 protein once, without DNA. The table lists under 150,000 distinct CDR3 sequences. Sequencing was performed on blood. The receptor comes from a human donor with ulcerative colitis or Crohn's disease, or a healthy co-twin of an affected twin (not recorded which). The chain employs TRBV7-9 and TRBJ2-7; no DNA is available, so the TRBD1 call from TCRdb remains unchecked. The CDR3 sequence is CASSRDRGLYEQYF.